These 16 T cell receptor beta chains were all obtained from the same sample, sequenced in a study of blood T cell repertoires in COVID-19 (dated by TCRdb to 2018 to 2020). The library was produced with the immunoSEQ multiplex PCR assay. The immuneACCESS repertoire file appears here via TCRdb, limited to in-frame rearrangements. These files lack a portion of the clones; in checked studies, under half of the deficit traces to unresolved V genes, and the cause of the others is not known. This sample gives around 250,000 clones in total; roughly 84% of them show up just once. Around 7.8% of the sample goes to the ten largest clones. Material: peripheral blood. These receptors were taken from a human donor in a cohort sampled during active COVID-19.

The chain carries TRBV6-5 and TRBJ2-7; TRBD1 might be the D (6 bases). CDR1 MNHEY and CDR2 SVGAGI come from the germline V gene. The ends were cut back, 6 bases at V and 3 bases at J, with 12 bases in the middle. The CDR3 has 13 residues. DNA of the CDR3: TGTGCCAGCAGGACAGGAAGTAACTACGAGCAGTACTTC. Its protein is CASRTGSNYEQYF.

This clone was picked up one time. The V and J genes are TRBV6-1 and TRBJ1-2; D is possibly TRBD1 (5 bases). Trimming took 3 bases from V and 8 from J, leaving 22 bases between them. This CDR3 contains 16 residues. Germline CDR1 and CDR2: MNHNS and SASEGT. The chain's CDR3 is CASSDPIEDTLQGYTF. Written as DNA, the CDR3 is TGTGCCAGCAGTGACCCTATCGAGGACACCCTACAGGGCTACACCTTC.

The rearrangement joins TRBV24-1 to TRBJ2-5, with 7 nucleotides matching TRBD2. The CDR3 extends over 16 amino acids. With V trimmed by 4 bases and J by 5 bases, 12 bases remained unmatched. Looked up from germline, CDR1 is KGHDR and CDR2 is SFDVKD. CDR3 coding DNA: TGTGCCACCAGTGACCCTGGGGAGGGAGGATGGGAGACCCAGTACTTC. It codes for CATSDPGEGGWETQYF.

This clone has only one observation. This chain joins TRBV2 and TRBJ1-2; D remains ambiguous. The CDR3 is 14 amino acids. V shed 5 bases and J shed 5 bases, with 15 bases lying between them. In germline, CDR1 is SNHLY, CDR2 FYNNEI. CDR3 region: CASSSGPGGYGYTF. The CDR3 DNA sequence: TGTGCCAGCAGTTCCGGACCCGGCGGGTATGGCTACACCTTC.

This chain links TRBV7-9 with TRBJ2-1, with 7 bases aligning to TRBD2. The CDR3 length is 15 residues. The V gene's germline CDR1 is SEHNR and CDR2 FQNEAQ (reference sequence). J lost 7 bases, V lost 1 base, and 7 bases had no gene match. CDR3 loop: CASSLGGAGRNEQFF. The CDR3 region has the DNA TGTGCCAGCAGCTTAGGGGGAGCCGGGAGGAATGAGCAGTTCTTC.

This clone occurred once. CDR3 bases: TGTGCCAGCACTTTGGGCAAAAGGGGAAACACCATATATTTT. It translates to CASTLGKRGNTIYF. The chain combines TRBV6-1 with TRBJ1-3; D not resolved. With 7 bases removed from V and 4 bases from J, the gap between germline ends came to 14 bases. This CDR3 has 14 amino acids. Per germline, CDR1 MNHNS and CDR2 SASEGT.

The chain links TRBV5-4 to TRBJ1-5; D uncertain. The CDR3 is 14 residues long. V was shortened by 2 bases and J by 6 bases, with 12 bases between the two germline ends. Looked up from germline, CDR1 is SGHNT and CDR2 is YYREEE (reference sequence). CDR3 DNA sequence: TGTGCCAGCAGCTTCGGAGGAGGTATTCAGCCCCAGCATTTT. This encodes CASSFGGGIQPQHF.

The CDR3 here is CASSHRTGATSIEQYF. The CDR3 DNA sequence: TGTGCCAGCAGCCACCGGACAGGGGCGACCTCAATTGAGCAGTACTTC. The chain employs TRBV3-1 (or the pseudogene TRBV3-2) and TRBJ2-7; 9 bases are a match to TRBD1. From germline, CDR1 is LGHDT and CDR2 YNNKEL (reference sequence). The CDR3 has 16 amino acids. J lost 7 bases, V lost 3 bases, and 13 bases had no gene match.

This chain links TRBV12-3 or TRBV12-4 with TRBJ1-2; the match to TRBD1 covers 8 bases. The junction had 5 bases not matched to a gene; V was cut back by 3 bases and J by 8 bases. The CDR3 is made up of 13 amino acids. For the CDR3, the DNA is TGTGCCAGCAGTTTCGGGACAGGAAGAGGCTACACCTTC. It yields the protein CASSFGTGRGYTF.

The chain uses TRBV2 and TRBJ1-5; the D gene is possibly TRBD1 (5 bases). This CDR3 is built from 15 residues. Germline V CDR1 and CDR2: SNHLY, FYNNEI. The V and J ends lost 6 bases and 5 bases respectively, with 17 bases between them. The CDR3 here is CASSLTGLWDQPQHF. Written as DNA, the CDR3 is TGTGCCAGCAGCTTAACAGGTCTGTGGGATCAGCCCCAGCATTTT.

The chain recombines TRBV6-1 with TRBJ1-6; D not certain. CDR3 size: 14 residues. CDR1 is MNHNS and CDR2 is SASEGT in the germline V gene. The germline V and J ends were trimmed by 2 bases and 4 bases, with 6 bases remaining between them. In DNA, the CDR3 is TGTGCCAGCAGTGAATCAATTTATAATTCACCCCTCCACTTT. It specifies CASSESIYNSPLHF.

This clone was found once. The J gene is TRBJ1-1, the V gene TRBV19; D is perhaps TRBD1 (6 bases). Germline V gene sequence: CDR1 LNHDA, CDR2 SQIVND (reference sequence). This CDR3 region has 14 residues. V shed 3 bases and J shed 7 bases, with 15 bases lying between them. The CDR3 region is CASSMNAGAGEAFF. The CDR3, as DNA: TGTGCCAGTAGTATGAACGCAGGGGCCGGTGAAGCTTTCTTT.

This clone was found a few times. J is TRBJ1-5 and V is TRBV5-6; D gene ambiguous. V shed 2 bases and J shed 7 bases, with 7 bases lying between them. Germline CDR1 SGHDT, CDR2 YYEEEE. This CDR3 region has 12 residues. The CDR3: CASSFYGQPQHF. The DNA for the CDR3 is TGTGCCAGCAGCTTTTACGGGCAGCCCCAGCATTTT.

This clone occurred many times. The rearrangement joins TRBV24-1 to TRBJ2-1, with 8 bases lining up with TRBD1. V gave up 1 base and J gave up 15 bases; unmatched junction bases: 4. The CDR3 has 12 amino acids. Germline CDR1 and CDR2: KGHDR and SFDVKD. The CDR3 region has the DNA TGTGCCACCAGTGATTTTGGACAGGGATTGTTCTTC. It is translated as CATSDFGQGLFF.

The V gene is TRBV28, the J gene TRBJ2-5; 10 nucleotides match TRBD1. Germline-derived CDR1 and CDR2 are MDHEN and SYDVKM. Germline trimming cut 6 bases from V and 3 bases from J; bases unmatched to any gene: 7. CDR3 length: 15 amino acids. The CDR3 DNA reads TGTGCCAGCAGCGACCGGGACAGGGGTAAAGAGACCCAGTACTTC. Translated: CASSDRDRGKETQYF.

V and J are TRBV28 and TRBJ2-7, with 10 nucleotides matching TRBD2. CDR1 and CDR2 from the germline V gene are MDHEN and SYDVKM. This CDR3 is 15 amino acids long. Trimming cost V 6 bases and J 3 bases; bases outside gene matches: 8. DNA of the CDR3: TGTGCCAGCAGAATAGCGGGGGGACCTCACTACGAGCAGTACTTC. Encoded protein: CASRIAGGPHYEQYF.